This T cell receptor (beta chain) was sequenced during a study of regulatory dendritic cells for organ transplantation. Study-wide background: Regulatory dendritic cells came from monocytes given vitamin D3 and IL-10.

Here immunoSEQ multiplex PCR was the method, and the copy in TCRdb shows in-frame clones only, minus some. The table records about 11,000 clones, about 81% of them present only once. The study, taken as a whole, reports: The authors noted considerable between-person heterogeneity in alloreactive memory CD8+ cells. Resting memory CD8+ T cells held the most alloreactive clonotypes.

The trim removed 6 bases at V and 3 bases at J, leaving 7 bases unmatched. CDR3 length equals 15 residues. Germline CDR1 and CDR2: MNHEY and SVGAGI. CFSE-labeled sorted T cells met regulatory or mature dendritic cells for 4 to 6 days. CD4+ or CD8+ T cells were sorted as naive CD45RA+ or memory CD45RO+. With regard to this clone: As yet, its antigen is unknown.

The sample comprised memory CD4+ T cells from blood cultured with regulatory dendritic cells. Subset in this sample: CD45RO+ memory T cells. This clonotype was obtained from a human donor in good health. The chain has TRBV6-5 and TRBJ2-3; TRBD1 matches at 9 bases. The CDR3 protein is CASSPGQGRTDTQYF. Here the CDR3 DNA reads TGTGCCAGCAGCCCCGGACAGGGGAGGACAGATACGCAGTATTTT.